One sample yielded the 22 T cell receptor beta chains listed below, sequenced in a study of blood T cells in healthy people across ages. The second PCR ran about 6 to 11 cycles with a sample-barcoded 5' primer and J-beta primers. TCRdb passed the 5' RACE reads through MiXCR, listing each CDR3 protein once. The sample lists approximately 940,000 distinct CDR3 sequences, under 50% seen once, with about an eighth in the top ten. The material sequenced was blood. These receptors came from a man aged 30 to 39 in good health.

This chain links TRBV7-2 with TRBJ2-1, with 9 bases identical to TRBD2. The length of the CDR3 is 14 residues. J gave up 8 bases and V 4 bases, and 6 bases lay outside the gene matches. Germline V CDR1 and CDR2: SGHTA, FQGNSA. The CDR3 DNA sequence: TGTGCCAGCAGCTCGGGACTAGCCGTCGATGAGCAGTTCTTC. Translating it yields CASSSGLAVDEQFF.

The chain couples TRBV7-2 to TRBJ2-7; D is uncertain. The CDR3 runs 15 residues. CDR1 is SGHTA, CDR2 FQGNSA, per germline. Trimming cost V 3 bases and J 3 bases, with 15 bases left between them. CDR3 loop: CASSFQPLRVYEQYF. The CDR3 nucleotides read TGTGCCAGCAGCTTCCAACCCCTTCGGGTCTACGAGCAGTACTTC. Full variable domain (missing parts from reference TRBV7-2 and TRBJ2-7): GAGVSQSPSNKVTEKGKDVELRCDPISGHTALYWYRQSLGQGLEFLIYFQGNSAPDKSGLPSDRFSAERTGGSVSTLTIQRTQQEDSAVYLCASSFQPLRVYEQYFGPGTRLTVT.

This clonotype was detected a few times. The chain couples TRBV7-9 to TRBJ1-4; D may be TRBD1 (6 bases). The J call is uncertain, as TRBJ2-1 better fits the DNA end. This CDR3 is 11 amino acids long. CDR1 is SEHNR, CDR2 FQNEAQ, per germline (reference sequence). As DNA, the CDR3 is TGTGCCAGCAGTACAGGGTTGGAGCAGTTCTTC. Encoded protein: CASSTGLEQFF.

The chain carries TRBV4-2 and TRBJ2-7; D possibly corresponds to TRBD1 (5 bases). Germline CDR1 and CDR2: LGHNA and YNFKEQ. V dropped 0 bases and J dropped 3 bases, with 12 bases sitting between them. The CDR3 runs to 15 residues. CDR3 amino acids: CASSQDKGYSYEQYF. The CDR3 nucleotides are TGTGCCAGCAGCCAAGATAAGGGGTACAGCTACGAGCAGTACTTC.

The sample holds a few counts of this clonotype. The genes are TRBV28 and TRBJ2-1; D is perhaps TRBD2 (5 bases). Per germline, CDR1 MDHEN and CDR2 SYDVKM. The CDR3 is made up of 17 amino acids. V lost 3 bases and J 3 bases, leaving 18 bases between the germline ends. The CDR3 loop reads CASSFSYGKANYNEQFF. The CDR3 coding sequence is TGTGCCAGCAGTTTCAGTTACGGGAAGGCCAACTACAATGAGCAGTTCTTC.

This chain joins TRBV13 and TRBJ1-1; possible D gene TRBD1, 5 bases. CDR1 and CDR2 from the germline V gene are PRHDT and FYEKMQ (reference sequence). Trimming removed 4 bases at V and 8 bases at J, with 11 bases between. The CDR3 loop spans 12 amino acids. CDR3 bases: TGTGCCAGCAGCTCCCCGCGGGGGGAAGCTTTCTTT. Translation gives CASSSPRGEAFF.

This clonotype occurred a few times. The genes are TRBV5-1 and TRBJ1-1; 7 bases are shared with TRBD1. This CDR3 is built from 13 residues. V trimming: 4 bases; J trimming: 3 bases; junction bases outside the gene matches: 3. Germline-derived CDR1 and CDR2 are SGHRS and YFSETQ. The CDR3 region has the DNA TGCGCCAGCAGCCCTACAGGGGACACTGAAGCTTTCTTT. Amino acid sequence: CASSPTGDTEAFF.

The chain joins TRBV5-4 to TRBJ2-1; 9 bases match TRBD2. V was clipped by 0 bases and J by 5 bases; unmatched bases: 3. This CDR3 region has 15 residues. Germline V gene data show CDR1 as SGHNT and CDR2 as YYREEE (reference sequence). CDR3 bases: TGTGCCAGCAGCTTGGTAGCGGGGGATAACAATGAGCAGTTCTTC. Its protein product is CASSLVAGDNNEQFF.

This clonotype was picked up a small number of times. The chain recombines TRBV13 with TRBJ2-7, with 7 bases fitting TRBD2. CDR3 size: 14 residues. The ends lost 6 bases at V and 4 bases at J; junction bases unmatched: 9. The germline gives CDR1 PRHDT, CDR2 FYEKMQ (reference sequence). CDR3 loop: CASRVGGGDYEQYF. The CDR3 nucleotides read TGTGCCAGCAGGGTAGGCGGGGGAGATTACGAGCAGTACTTC.

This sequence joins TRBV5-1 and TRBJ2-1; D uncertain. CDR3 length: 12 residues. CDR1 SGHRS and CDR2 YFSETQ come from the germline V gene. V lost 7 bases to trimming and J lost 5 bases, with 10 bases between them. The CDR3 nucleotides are TGCGCCAGCGGCAAGGGCAACAATGAGCAGTTCTTC. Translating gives CASGKGNNEQFF.

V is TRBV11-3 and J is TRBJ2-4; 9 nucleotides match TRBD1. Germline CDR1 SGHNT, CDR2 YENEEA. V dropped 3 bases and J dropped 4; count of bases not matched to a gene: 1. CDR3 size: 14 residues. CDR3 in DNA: TGTGCCAGCAGCTTTGGACAGGGGAAAAACATTCAGTACTTC. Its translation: CASSFGQGKNIQYF.

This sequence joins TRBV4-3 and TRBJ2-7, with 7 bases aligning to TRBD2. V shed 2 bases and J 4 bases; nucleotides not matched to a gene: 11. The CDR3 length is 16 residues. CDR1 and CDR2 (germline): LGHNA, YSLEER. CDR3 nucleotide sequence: TGCGCCAGCAGCCAAAGCGGGAACAGCATCTATTACGAGCAGTACTTC. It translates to CASSQSGNSIYYEQYF.

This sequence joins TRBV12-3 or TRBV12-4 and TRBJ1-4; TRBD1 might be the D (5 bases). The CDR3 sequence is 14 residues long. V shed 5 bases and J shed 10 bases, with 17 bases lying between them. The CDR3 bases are TGTGCCAGCAGTCCCGGGACGGGCGCTGGAAAACTGTTTTTT. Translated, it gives CASSPGTGAGKLFF.

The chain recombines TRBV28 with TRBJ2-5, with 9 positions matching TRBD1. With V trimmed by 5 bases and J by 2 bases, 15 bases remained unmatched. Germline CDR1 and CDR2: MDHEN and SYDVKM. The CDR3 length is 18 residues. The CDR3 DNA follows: TGTGCCAGCAGTCCCTGGATTACCGGGACAGGGTATCAAGAGACCCAGTACTTC. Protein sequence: CASSPWITGTGYQETQYF.

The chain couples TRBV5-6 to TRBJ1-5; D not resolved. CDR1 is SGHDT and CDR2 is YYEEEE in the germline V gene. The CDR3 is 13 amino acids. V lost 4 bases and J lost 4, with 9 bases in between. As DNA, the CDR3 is TGTGCCAGCAGCACACAGCCGAATCAGCCCCAGCATTTT. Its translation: CASSTQPNQPQHF.

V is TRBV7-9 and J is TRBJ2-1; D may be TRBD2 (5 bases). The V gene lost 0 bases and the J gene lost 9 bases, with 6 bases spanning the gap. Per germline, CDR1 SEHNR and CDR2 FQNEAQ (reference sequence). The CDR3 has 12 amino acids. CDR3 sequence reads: CASSLAAVEQFF. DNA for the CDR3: TGTGCCAGCAGCTTAGCAGCGGTTGAGCAGTTCTTC.

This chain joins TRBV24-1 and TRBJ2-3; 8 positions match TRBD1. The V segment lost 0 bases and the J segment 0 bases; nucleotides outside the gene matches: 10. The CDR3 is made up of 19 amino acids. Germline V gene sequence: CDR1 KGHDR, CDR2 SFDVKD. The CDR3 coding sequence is TGTGCCACCAGTGATTTGCCGACCCGGACAGGGTCCAGCACAGATACGCAGTATTTT. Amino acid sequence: CATSDLPTRTGSSTDTQYF.

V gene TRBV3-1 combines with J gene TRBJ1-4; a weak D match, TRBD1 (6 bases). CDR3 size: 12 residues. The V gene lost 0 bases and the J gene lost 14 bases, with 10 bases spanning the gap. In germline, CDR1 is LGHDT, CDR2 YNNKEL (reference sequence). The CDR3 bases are TGTGCCAGCAGCCAAGATCAGGGGAGCCTGTTTTTT. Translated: CASSQDQGSLFF.

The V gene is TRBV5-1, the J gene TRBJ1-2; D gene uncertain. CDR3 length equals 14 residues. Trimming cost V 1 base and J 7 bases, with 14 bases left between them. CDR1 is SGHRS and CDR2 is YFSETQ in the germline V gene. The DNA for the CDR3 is TGCGCCAGCAGCTTGTCCCGGCCCTCCCTTGGCTACACCTTC. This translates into CASSLSRPSLGYTF.

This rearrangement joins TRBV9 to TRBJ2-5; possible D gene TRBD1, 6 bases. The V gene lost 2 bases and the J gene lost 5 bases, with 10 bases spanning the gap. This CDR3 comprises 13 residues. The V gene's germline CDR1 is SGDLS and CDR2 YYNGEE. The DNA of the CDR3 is TGTGCCAGCAGCGTCGGACAGTTGGAGACCCAGTACTTC. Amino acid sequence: CASSVGQLETQYF.

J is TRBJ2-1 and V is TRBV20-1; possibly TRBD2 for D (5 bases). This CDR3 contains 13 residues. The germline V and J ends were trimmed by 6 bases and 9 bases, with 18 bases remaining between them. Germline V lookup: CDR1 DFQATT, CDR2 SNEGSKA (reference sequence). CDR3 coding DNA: TGCAGTGCCTCACGGGGTCGTAGCTCTGAGCAGTTCTTC. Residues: CSASRGRSSEQFF.

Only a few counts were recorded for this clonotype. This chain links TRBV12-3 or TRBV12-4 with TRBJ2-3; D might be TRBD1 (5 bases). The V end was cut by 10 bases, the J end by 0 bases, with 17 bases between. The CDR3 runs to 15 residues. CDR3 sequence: CAIKPQGPSTDTQYF. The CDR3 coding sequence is TGTGCCATCAAGCCTCAGGGTCCTAGCACAGATACGCAGTATTTT.